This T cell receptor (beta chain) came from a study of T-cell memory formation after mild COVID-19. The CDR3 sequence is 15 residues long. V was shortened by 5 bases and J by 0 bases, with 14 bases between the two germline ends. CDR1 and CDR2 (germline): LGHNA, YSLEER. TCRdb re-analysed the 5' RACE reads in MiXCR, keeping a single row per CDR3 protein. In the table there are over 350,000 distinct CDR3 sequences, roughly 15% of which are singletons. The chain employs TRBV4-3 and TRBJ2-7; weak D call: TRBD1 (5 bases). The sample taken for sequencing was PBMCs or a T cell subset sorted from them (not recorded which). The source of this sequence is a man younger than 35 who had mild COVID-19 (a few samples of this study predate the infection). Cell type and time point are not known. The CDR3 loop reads CASSASGRGSYEQYF. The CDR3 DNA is TGCGCCAGCAGCGCCTCAGGGCGCGGCTCCTACGAGCAGTACTTC.